This T cell receptor (beta chain) was captured by sequencing in a study of T cell responses to AZD1222 COVID-19 vaccine. Clones were read by immunoSEQ multiplex PCR, and TCRdb kept only the in-frame ones, dropping some. This sample carries some 130,000 clones, 70% to 90% of them seen once, and the ten largest clones take around a tenth. V gave up 0 bases and J gave up 8 bases; unmatched junction bases: 12. This CDR3 has 17 residues. Germline loops: CDR1 SGHRS, CDR2 YFSETQ. Sequencing used peripheral blood, obtained 28 days after the second AZD1222 dose. The sequence came from an adult who received the AZD1222 COVID-19 vaccine. The chain combines TRBV5-1 with TRBJ1-4; TRBD1 matches at 8 bases. The CDR3 DNA reads as TGCGCCAGCAGCTTGGCGCGGATCGGACAGGGCGGCGAAAAACTGTTTTTT. Residues: CASSLARIGQGGEKLFF.